This T cell receptor beta chain was found in a study of control samples from healthy donors and cancer patients. Sequencing used immunoSEQ multiplex PCR; TCRdb keeps in-frame clones, though not all of them. Of about 38,000 clones listed, around 83% are singletons. The V gene's germline CDR1 is SGHVS and CDR2 FQNEAQ. Trimming pared 5 bases from V and 5 bases from J, leaving 16 bases between. There are 14 residues in the CDR3. The chain recombines TRBV7-8 with TRBJ2-7; maybe TRBD2 (6 bases). The sequenced sample consisted of PBMCs. This receptor was taken from a woman aged 55-69 years with lung cancer. The CDR3 sequence: CASSRLAGSDEQYF. The CDR3 DNA sequence: TGTGCCAGCAGCCGCCTCGCGGGGTCCGACGAGCAGTACTTC.